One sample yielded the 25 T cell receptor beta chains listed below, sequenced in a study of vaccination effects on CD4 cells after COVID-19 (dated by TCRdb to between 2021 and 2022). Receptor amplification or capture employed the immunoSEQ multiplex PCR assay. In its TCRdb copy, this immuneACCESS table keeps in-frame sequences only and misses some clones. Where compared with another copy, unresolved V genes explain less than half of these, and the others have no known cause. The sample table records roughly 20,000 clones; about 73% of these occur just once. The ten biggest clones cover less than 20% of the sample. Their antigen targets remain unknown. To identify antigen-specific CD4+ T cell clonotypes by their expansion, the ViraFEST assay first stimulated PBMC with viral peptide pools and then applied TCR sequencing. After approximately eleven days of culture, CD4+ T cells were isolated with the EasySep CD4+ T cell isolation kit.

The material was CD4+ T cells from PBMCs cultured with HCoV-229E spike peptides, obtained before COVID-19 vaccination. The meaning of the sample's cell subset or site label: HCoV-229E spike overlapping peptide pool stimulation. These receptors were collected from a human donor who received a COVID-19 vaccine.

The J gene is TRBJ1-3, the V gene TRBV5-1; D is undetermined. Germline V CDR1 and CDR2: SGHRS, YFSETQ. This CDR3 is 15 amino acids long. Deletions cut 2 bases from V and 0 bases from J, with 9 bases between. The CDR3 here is CASSFGLFSGNTIYF. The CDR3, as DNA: TGCGCCAGCAGCTTTGGCTTATTCTCTGGAAACACCATATATTTT.

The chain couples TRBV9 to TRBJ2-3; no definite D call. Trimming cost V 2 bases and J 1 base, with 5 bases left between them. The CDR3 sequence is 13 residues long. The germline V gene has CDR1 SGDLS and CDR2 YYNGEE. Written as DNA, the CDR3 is TGTGCCAGCAGCGTTGGGGGCACAGATACGCAGTATTTT. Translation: CASSVGGTDTQYF. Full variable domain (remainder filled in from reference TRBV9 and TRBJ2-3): DSGVTQTPKHLITATGQRVTLRCSPRSGDLSVYWYQQSLDQGLQFLIQYYNGEERAKGNILERFSAQQFPDLHSELNLSSLELGDSALYFCASSVGGTDTQYFGPGTRLTVL.

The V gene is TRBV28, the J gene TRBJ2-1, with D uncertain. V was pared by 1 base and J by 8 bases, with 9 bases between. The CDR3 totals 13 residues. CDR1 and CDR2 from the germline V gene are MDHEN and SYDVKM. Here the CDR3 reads CASSLYGSDEQFF. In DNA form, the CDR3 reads TGTGCCAGCAGTTTATATGGAAGCGATGAGCAGTTCTTC.

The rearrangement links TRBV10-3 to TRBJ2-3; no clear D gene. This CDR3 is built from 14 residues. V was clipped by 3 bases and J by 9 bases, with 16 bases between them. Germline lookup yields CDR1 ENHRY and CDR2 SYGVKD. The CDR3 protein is CAISEPPRYGTQYF. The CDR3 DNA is TGTGCCATCAGTGAACCCCCCCGGTACGGGACGCAGTATTTT.

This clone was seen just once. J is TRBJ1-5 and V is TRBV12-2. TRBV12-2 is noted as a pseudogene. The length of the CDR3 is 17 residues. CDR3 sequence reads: CASRLDGRDTDNQPQHF. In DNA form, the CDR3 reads TGTGCAAGTCGCTTAGATGGACGGGATACCGACAATCAGCCCCAGCATTTT.

CDR3 region: CASSEALHFWDSNPRTEETQYF. The CDR3 coding sequence is TGTGCCAGCAGTGAAGCGCTTCATTTCTGGGACAGCAACCCAAGGACGGAAGAGACCCAGTACTTC. The gene calls are TRBV2 and TRBJ2-5, with TRBD1 matching over 7 bases. CDR3 size: 22 residues. Germline CDR1 SNHLY, CDR2 FYNNEI. V lost 0 bases, J lost 3 bases, and 25 bases stayed unmatched.

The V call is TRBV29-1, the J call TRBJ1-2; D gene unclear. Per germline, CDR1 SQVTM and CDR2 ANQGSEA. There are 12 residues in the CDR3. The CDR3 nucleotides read TGCACCATTCAGTCCTTTGGGTATGGCTACACCTTC. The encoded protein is CTIQSFGYGYTF.

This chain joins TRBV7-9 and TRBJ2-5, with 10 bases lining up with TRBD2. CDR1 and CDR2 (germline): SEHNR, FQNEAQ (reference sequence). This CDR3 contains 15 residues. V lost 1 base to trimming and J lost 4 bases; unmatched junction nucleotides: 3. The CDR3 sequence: CASSLVLAGLETQYF. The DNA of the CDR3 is TGTGCCAGCAGCTTAGTACTAGCGGGACTAGAGACCCAGTACTTC. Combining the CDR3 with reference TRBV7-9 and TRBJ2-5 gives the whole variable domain DTGVSQNPRHKITKRGQNVTFRCDPISEHNRLYWYRQTLGQGPEFLTYFQNEAQLEKSRLLSDRFSAERPKGSFSTLEIQRTEQGDSAMYLCASSLVLAGLETQYFGPGTRLLVL.

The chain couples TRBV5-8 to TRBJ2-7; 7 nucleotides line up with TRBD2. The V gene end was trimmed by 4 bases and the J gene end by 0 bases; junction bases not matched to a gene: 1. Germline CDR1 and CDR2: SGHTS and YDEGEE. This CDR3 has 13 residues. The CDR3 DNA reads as TGTGCCAGCAGCCGCGGGGGCTCCTACGAGCAGTACTTC. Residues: CASSRGGSYEQYF.

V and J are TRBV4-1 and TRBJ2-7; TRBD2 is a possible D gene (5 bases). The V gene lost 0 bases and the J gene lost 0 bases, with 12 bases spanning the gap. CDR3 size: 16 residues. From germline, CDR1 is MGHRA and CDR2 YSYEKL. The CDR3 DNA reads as TGCGCCAGCAGCCAAGATAATAGCGCCTTCTCCTACGAGCAGTACTTC. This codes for CASSQDNSAFSYEQYF.

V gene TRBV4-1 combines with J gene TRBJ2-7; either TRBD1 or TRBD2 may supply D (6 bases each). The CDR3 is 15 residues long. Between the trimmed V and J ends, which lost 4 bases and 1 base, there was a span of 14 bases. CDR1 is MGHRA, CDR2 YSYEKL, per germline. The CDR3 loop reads CASSPSGGLSYEQYF. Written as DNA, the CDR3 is TGCGCCAGCAGCCCATCCGGGGGCCTTTCCTACGAGCAGTACTTC.

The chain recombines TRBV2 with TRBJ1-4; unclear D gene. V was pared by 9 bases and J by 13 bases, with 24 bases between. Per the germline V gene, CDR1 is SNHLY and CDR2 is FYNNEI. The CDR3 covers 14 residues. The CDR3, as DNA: TGTGCCAGTACCCCGTCCACTATAATACCCTTACTGTTTTTT. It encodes CASTPSTIIPLLFF. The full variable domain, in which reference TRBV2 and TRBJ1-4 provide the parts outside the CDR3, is EPEVTQTPSHQVTQMGQEVILRCVPISNHLYFYWYRQILGQKVEFLVSFYNNEISEKSEIFDDQFSVERPDGSNFTLKIRSTKLEDSAMYFCASTPSTIIPLLFFGSGTQLSVL.

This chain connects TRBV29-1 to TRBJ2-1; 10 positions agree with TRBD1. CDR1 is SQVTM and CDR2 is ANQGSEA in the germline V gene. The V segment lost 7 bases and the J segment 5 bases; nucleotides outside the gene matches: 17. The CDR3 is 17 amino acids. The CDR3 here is CSGQTGGTPRPDNEQFF. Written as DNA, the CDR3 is TGCAGCGGTCAGACAGGGGGCACTCCCCGCCCCGACAATGAGCAGTTCTTC.

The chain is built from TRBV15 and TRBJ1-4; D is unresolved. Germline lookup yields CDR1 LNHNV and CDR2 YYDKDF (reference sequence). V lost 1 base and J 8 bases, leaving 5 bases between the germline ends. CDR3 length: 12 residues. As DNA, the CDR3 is TGTGCCACCAGCAGAGCACAGGAAAAACTGTTTTTT. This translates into CATSRAQEKLFF.

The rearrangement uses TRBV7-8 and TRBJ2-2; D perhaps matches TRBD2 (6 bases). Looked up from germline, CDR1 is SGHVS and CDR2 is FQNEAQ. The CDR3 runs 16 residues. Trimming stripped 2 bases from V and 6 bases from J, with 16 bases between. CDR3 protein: CASSLTNLGTSGELFF. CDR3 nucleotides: TGTGCCAGCAGCTTAACCAACTTGGGGACTTCCGGGGAGCTGTTTTTT.

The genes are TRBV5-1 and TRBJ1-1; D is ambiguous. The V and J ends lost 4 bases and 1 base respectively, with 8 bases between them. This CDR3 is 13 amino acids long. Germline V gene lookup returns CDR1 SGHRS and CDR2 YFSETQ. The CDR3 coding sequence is TGCGCCAGCAGCAGTCAACCGAACACTGAAGCTTTCTTT. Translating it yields CASSSQPNTEAFF. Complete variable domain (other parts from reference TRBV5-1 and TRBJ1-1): KAGVTQTPRYLIKTRGQQVTLSCSPISGHRSVSWYQQTPGQGLQFLFEYFSETQRNKGNFPGRFSGRQFSNSRSEMNVSTLELGDSALYLCASSSQPNTEAFFGQGTRLTVV.

The CDR3, as DNA: TGTGCCAGCAGCTTAGCTCTTTCATCGGATGAGCAGTTCTTC. Its translation: CASSLALSSDEQFF. V usage is TRBV7-8 and J usage is TRBJ2-1; D uncertain. Trimming took 0 bases from V and 8 from J, leaving 11 bases between them. The CDR3 has 14 amino acids. Germline assignment: CDR1 SGHVS and CDR2 FQNEAQ.

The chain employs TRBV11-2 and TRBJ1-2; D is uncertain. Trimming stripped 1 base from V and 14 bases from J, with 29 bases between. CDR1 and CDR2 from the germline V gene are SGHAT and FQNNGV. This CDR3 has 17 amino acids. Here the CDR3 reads CASSLAPWTTFASNGTF. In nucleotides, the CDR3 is TGTGCCAGCAGCTTAGCCCCATGGACGACCTTTGCCTCAAACGGTACCTTC.

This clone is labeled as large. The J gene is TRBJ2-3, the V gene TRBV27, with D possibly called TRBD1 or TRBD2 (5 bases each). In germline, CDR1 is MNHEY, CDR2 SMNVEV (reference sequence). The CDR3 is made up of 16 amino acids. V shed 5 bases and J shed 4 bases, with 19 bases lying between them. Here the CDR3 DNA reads TGTGCCAGCAGTCCCGGGACGGCGCGAGGGGCAGATACGCAGTATTTT. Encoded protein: CASSPGTARGADTQYF.

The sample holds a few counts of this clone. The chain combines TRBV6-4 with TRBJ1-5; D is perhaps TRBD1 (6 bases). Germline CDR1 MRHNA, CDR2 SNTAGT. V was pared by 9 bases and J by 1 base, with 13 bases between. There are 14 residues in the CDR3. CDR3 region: CASTPGQSNQPQHF. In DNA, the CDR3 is TGTGCCAGTACACCGGGACAAAGCAATCAGCCCCAGCATTTT.

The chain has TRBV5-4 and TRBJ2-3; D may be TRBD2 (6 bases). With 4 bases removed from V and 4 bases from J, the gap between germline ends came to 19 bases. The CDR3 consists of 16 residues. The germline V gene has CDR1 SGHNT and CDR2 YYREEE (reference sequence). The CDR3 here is CASSSTGTEVADTQYF. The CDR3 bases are TGTGCCAGCAGCAGTACCGGGACTGAGGTGGCAGATACGCAGTATTTT. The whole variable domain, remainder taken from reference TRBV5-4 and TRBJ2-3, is ETGVTQSPTHLIKTRGQQVTLRCSSQSGHNTVSWYQQALGQGPQFIFQYYREEENGRGNFPPRFSGLQFPNYSSELNVNALELDDSALYLCASSSTGTEVADTQYFGPGTRLTVL.

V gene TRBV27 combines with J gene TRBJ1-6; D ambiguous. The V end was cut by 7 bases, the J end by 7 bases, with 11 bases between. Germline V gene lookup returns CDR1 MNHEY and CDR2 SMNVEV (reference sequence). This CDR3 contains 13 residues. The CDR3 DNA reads TGTGCCAGCATGGCAGGCCGAAATTCACCCCTCCACTTT. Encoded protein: CASMAGRNSPLHF.

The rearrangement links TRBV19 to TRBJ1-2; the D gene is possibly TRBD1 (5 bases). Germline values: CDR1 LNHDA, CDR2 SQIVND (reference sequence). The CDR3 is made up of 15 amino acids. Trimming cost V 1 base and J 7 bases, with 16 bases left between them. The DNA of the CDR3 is TGTGCCAGTAGTATAGTAGGGGTGGGATTGTTTGGCTACACCTTC. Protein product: CASSIVGVGLFGYTF.

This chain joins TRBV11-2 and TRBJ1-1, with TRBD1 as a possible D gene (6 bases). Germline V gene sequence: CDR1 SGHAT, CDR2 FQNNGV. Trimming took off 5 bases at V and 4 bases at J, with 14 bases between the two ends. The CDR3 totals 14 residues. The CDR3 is CASSQTSRGTEAFF. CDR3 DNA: TGTGCCAGCAGCCAGACCAGCAGGGGCACTGAAGCTTTCTTT.

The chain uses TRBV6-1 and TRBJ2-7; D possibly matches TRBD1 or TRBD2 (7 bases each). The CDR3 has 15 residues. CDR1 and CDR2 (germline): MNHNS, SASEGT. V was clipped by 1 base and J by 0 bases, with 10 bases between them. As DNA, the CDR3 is TGTGCCAGCAGTGAAGGGGAGGGGGCCTCCTACGAGCAGTACTTC. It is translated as CASSEGEGASYEQYF.